This entry features one T cell receptor beta chain sequence. What antigen it recognizes has not been identified. Within one base of it there is no much larger clone, and no base qualities were kept. This entry comes from a study of blood T cell repertoires in COVID-19 (dated by TCRdb to about 2020). General notes on the study: The collaborator samples originated in the United States, Italy and Spain and spanned the acute and convalescent phases of COVID-19. The prospective study material was composed of cDNA or gDNA derived from T cells, B-cell-depleted T cells, or PBMCs. Subjects who had been exposed to COVID-19, were actively infected with it, or had recovered from it provided the deeply sampled blood TCRbeta repertoires that made up the dataset. The repertoires were released in a freely available public database intended as a resource for research on the immune response to SARS-CoV-2. The samples were drawn from the first 160 participants of the ongoing ImmuneRACE study and from some 1,300 subjects provided by 6 global collaborators. Sample metadata almost always included a de-identified subject ID, COVID-19 status, age in years and sex. Where HLA class I and class II types were available, the types were taken from metadata supplied by the sample provider, not from assay-based typing.

General conclusions and limits of the study: How much clinical and demographic metadata was included differed by source and by participant, and the metadata was provided uncurated.

Collaborating institutions collected whole blood in K2EDTA tubes following their own protocols. Collaborator samples were shipped for TCRbeta analysis as frozen whole blood, isolated PBMCs, or DNA extracted from either sample type. V loses 4 bases at its end and J loses 2 bases; junction bases beyond the gene matches: 2. CDR1 SGHNT and CDR2 YYREEE are derived from the germline V gene (reference sequence). Including cysteine and phenylalanine, the CDR3 has 14 amino acids. The sequence is cut down to CDR3 DNA, 42 bases in frame from base 1. The immunoSEQ Assay, a bias-controlled multiplex PCR, was used to amplify TCRbeta CDR3 regions from genomic DNA. The published analysis was carried out like this. The number of nucleated cells in each sample was estimated by amplification of reference gene primers within the assay. Sequence reads were collapsed and filtered to measure the absolute abundance of every unique TCRbeta CDR3 rearrangement. For each sample, productive Simpson clonality was calculated as the square root of Simpson's diversity index over productive rearrangements. TCRdb mirrors the immuneACCESS table, restricted to in-frame sequences. Some clones are absent from its copies; in checked studies, under half trace to an unresolved V gene, and the reason for the others is unknown. Clone size and the V and J calls come from that table; the DNA yielded D and trimming. The sample profile shows roughly 150,000 clones; around nine tenths of them were found once. More than 5% of the sample rests with the top ten.

This sequence originates from a human donor in a cohort sampled during active COVID-19. This sequence uses TRBV5-4 and TRBJ1-3; TRBD1 agrees with 8 junctional bases. Sample: peripheral blood. The bases read TGTGCCAGCAGCCAACAGGGGGCTGGAAACACCATATATTTT. It codes for CASSQQGAGNTIYF.